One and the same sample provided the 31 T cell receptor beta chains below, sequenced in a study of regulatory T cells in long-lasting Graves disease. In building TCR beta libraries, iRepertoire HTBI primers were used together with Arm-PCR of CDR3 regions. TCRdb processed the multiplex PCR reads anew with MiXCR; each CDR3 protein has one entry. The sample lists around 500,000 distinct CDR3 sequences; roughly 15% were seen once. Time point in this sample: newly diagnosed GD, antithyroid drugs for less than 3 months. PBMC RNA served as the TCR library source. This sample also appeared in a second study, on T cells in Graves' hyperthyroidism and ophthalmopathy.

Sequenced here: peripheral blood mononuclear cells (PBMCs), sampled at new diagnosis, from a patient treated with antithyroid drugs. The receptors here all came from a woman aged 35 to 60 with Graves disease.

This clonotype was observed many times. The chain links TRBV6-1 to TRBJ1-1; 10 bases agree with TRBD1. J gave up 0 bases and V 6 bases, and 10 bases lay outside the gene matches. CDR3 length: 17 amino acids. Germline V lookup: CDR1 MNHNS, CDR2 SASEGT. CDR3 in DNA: TGTGCCAGCAGAGAGACAGGGGGCATGGGTGTGAACACTGAAGCTTTCTTT. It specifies CASRETGGMGVNTEAFF.

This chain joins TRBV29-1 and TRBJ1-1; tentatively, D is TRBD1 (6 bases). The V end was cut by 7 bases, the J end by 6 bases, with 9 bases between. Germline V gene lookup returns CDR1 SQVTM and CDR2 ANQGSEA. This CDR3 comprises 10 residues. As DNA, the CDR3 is TGCAGCGGTGGACAGCCTGAAGCTTTCTTT. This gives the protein CSGGQPEAFF.

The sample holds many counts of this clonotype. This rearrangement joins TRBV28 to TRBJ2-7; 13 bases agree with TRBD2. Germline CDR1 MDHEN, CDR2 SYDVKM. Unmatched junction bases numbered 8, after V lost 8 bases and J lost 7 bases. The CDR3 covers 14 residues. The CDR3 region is CASGHGLAGDEQYF. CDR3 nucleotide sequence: TGTGCCAGCGGCCATGGACTAGCGGGAGATGAGCAGTACTTC.

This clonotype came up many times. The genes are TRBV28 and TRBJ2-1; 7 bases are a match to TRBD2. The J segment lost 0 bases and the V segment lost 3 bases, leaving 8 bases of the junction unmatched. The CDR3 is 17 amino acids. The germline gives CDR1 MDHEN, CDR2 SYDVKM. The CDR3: CASSFLAGDNSYNEQFF. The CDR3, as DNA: TGTGCCAGCAGTTTCTTAGCGGGCGATAACTCCTACAATGAGCAGTTCTTC.

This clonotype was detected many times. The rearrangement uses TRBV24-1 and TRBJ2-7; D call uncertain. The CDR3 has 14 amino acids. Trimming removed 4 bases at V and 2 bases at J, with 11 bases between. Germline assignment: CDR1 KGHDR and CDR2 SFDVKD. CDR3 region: CATSEGAGPYEQYF. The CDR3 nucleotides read TGTGCCACCAGTGAAGGTGCTGGGCCCTACGAGCAGTACTTC.

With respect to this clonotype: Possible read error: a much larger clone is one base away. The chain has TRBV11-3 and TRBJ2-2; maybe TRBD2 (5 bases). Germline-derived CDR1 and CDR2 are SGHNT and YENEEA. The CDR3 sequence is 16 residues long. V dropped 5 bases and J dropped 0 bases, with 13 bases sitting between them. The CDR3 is CASSLTWRSNTGELFF. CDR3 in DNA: TGTGCCAGCAGCCTGACCTGGAGGTCGAACACCGGGGAGCTGTTTTTT.

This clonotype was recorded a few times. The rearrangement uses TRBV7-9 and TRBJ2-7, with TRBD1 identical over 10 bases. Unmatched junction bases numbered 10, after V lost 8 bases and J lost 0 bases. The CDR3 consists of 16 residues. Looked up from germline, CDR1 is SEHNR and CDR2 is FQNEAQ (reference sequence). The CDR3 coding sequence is TGTGCCAGCGAATTCGGGGACAGGGGCCTCTCCTACGAGCAGTACTTC. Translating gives CASEFGDRGLSYEQYF. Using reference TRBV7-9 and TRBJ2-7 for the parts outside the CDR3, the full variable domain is DTGVSQNPRHKITKRGQNVTFRCDPISEHNRLYWYRQTLGQGPEFLTYFQNEAQLEKSRLLSDRFSAERPKGSFSTLEIQRTEQGDSAMYLCASEFGDRGLSYEQYFGPGTRLTVT.

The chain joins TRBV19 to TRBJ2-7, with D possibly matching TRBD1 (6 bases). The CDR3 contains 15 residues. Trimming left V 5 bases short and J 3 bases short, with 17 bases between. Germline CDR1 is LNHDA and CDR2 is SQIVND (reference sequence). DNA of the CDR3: TGTGCCAGTAGTCTCGACGATGACAGGAGCTACGAGCAGTACTTC. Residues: CASSLDDDRSYEQYF.

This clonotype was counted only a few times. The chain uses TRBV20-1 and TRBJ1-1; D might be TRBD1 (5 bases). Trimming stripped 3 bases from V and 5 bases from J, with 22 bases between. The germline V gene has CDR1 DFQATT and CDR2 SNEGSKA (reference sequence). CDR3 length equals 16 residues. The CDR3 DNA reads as TGCAGTGCTAGTCGGGTTGTCAGGGAAGGTCGGACTGAAGCTTTCTTT. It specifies CSASRVVREGRTEAFF.

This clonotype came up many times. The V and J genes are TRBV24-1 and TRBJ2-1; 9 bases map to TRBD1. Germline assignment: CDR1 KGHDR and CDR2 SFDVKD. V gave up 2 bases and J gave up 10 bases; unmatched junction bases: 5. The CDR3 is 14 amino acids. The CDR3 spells CATSDSLGQGEQFF. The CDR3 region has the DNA TGTGCCACCAGTGATTCCCTAGGACAGGGGGAGCAGTTCTTC.

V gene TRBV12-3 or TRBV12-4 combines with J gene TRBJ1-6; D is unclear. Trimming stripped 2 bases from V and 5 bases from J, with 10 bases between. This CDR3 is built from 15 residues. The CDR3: CASSLYGLDNSPLHF. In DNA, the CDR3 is TGTGCCAGCAGTTTATATGGTTTGGATAATTCACCCCTCCACTTT.

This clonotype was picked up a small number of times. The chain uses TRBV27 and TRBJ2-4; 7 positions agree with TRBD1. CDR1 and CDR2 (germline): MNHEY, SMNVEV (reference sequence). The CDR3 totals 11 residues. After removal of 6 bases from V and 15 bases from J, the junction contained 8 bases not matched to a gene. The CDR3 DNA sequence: TGTGCCAGCAGGCGAGAGGACAGGACGTACTTC. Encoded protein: CASRREDRTYF.

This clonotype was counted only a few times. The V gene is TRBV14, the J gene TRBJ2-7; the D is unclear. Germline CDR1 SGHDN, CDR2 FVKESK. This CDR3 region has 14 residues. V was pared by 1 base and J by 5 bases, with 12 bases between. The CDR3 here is CASSQGLGVHEQYF. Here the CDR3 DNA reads TGTGCCAGCAGCCAAGGTTTAGGTGTCCACGAGCAGTACTTC. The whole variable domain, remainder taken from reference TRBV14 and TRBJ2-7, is EAGVTQFPSHSVIEKGQTVTLRCDPISGHDNLYWYRRVMGKEIKFLLHFVKESKQDESGMPNNRFLAERTGGTYSTLKVQPAELEDSGVYFCASSQGLGVHEQYFGPGTRLTVT.

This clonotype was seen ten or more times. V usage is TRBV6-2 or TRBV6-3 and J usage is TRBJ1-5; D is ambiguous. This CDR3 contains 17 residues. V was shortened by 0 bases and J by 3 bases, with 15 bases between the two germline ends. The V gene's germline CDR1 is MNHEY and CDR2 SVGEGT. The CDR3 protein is CASSYSHGLSLNQPQHF. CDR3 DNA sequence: TGTGCCAGCAGTTACTCTCATGGACTTAGCCTCAATCAGCCCCAGCATTTT.

CDR3 sequence: CAISERQLLLSYEQYF. CDR3 DNA: TGTGCCATCAGTGAGCGACAGCTCCTTTTATCCTACGAGCAGTACTTC. The chain links TRBV10-3 to TRBJ2-7; weak D call: TRBD1 (5 bases). Trimming pared 2 bases from V and 1 base from J, leaving 15 bases between. The CDR3 has 16 residues. The germline gives CDR1 ENHRY, CDR2 SYGVKD.

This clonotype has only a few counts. The DNA of the CDR3 is TGTGCCAGCAGCTTTCGCGCGGGGCTGGTTGGGTCTTACAATGAGCAGTTCTTC. Translating gives CASSFRAGLVGSYNEQFF. The V call is TRBV7-3, the J call TRBJ2-1; D possibly corresponds to TRBD2 (6 bases). Looked up from germline, CDR1 is SGHTA and CDR2 is FQGTGA. This CDR3 comprises 18 residues. V was trimmed by 3 bases and J by 4 bases, leaving 22 bases between them.

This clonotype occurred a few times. CDR3 in amino acids: CSADTGVVQFF. For the CDR3, the DNA is TGCAGTGCGGATACAGGGGTGGTGCAGTTCTTC. V and J are TRBV20-1 and TRBJ2-1, with 7 bases lining up with TRBD1. This CDR3 comprises 11 residues. Germline CDR1 is DFQATT and CDR2 is SNEGSKA (reference sequence). After removal of 6 bases from V and 12 bases from J, the junction contained 8 bases not matched to a gene.

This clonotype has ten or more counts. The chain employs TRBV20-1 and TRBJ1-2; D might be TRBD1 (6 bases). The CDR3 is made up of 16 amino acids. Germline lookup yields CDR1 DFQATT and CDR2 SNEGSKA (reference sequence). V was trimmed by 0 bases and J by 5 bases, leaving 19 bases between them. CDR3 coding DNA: TGCAGTGCTAGAGACCTCTCCCAGGGGCAAGGGTATGGCTACACCTTC. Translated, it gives CSARDLSQGQGYGYTF.

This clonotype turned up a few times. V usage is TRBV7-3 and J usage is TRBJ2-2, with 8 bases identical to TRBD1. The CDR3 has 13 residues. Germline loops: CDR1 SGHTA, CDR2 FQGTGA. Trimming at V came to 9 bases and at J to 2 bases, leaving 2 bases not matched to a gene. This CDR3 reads CASQGANTGELFF. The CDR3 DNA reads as TGTGCCAGTCAGGGGGCAAACACCGGGGAGCTGTTTTTT.

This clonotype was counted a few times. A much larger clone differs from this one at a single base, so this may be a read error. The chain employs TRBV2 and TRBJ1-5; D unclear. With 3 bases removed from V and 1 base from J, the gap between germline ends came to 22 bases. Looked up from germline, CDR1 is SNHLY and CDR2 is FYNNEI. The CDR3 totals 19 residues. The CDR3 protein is CASSDPRAGGMVSNQPQHF. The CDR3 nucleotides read TGTGCCAGCAGTGACCCGAGGGCCGGTGGTATGGTAAGCAATCAGCCCCAGCATTTT.

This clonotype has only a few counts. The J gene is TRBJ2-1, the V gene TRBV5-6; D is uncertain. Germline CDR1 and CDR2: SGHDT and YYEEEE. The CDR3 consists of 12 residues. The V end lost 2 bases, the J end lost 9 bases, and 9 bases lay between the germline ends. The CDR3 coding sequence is TGTGCCAGCAGCTTTATTCTGACTGAGCAGTTCTTC. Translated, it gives CASSFILTEQFF.

This chain's CDR3 is CASSQDSSVNTEAFF. The DNA of the CDR3 is TGCGCCAGCAGCCAAGATTCATCGGTGAACACTGAAGCTTTCTTT. The rearrangement links TRBV4-1 to TRBJ1-1; D gene unclear. With 0 bases removed from V and 0 bases from J, the gap between germline ends came to 8 bases. The CDR3 runs to 15 residues. Per germline, CDR1 MGHRA and CDR2 YSYEKL.

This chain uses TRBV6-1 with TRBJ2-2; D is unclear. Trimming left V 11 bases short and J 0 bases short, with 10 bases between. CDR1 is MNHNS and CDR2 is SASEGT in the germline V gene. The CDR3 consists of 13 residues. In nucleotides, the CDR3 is TGTGCCGGCCGGGCAGCGAACACCGGGGAGCTGTTTTTT. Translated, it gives CAGRAANTGELFF.

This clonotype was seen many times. CDR3 region: CASSRLADTQYF. The CDR3 nucleotides are TGTGCCAGCAGCCGACTGGCGGATACGCAGTATTTT. The chain couples TRBV7-9 to TRBJ2-3; D is uncertain. The V gene lost 5 bases and the J gene lost 6 bases, with 9 bases spanning the gap. The CDR3 contains 12 residues. The germline gives CDR1 SEHNR, CDR2 FQNEAQ (reference sequence).

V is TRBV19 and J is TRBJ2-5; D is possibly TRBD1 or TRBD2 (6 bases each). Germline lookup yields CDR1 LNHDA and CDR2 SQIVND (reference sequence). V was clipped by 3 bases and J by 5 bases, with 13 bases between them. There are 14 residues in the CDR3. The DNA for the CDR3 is TGTGCCAGTAGTATCGGGGGCTCCAGGGAGACCCAGTACTTC. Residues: CASSIGGSRETQYF.

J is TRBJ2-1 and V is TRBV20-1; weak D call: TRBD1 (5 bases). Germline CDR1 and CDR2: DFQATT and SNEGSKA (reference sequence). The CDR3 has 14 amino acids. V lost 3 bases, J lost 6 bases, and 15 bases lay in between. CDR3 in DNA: TGCAGTGCTAGCACACAGGCCCCATTCAATGAGCAGTTCTTC. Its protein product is CSASTQAPFNEQFF.

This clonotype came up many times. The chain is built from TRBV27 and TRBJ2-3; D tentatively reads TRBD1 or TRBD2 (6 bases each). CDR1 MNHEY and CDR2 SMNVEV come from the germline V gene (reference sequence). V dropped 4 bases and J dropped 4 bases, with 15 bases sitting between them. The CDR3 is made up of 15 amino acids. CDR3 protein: CASSSRGDGADTQYF. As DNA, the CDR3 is TGTGCCAGCAGTTCAAGGGGGGATGGCGCAGATACGCAGTATTTT.

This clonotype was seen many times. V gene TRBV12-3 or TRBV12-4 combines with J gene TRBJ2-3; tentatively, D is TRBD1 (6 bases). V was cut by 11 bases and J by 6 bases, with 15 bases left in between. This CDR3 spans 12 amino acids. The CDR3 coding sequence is TGTGCCTCGGGACAAACCTTGGATACGCAGTATTTT. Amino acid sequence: CASGQTLDTQYF.

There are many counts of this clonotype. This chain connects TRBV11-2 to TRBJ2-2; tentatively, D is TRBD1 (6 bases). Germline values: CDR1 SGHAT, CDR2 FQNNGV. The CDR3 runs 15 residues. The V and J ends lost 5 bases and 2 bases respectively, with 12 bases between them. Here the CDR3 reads CASSPGTINTGELFF. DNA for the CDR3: TGTGCCAGCAGCCCAGGGACAATCAACACCGGGGAGCTGTTTTTT.

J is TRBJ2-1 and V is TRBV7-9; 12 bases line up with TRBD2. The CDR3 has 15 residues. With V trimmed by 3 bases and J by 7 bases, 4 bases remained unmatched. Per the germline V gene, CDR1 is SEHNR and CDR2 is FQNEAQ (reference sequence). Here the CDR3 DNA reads TGTGCCAGCAGCTTCACTAGCGGGGGGCGAAATGAGCAGTTCTTC. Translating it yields CASSFTSGGRNEQFF.

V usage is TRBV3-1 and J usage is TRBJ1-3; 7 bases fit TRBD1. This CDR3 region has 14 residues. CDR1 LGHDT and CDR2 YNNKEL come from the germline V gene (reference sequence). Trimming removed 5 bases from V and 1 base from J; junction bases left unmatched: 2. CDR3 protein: CASSKTGSGNTIYF. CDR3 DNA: TGTGCCAGCAGCAAGACAGGGTCTGGAAACACCATATATTTT.